The clone carrying this TCR beta chain was detected only a few times. What it recognizes is unknown. The CDR3 runs 19 residues. Looked up from germline, CDR1 is WNHNN and CDR2 is SYGVQD (reference sequence). V lost 5 bases, J lost 6 bases, and 21 bases stayed unmatched. This sample was included in a study of graft-versus-host responses after intestinal transplantation. The wider study: Transplant types were multivisceral, liver-intestinal, or isolated intestinal.

Assay used: immunoSEQ multiplex PCR; TCRdb lists only in-frame clones, some missing. The repertoire has approximately 79,000 clones, approximately 78% of them found once; the top ten carry around 0.8%. General study findings and limits: The recipient marrow held GvH clones, and some of them showed up first in ileum or blood.

V and J are TRBV10-1 and TRBJ2-2; 7 nucleotides line up with TRBD2. The TCR comes from a human donor who received an intestinal transplant. The source was unstimulated CD4+ T cells sorted from spleen or lymph node cells, collected before intestinal transplant. As DNA, the CDR3 is TGCGCCAGCAGTCCCGGGGGTCTGCGGGAGAATCGCCGCGCCGGGGAGCTGTTTTTT. Amino acids: CASSPGGLRENRRAGELFF.